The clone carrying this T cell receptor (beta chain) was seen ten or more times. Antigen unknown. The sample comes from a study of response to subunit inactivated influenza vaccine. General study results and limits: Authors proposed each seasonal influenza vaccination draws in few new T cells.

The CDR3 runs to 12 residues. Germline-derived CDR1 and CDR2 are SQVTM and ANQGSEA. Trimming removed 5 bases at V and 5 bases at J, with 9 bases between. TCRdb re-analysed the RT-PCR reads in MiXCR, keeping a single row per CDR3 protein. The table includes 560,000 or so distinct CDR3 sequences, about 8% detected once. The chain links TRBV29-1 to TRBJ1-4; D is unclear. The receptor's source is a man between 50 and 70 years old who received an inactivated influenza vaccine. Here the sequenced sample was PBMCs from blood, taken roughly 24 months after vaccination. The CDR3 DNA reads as TGCAGCGTTACCGGACGAAATGAAAAACTGTTTTTT. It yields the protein CSVTGRNEKLFF. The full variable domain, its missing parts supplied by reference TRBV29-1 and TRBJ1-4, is SAVISQKPSRDICQRGTSLTIQCQVDSQVTMMFWYRQQPGQSLTLIATANQGSEATYESGFVIDKFPISRPNLTFSTLTVSNMSPEDSSIYLCSVTGRNEKLFFGSGTQLSVL.